This T cell receptor beta chain was sequenced for a study of spatial heterogeneity in lung cancer (dated by TCRdb to about 2019). Regarding the research as a whole: Beta-chain transcripts were consistently detected in greater numbers than alpha-chain transcripts, which likely reflects a higher abundance of beta-chain transcripts. TCR transcript counts in tumor regions correlated strongly with a T cell transcriptional module score from matched bulk RNA-seq. In the raw uncorrected reads, each unique combination of TCR and UMI appeared on average more than ten times. In non-small cell lung cancer, the study made a quantitative comparison of TCR alpha and beta repertoires among multiple tumor regions, matched nontumor lung and blood. TCR repertoire features were related to nonsynonymous mutation counts determined by whole-exome sequencing of tumor tissue. At surgery, 200 to 250 tumor regions, around 65 matched nontumor lung samples and some 54 PBMC samples were TCR-sequenced for both alpha and beta chains.

The study at large found these results: TCR-seq was estimated to cover only approximately 6.6% of tumor T cells for alpha chains and approximately 13% for beta chains. A correlation was observed between the number of expanded intratumoral alpha and beta TCRs and the tumor nonsynonymous mutation count. The count of ubiquitous expanded TCRs correlated with the count of ubiquitous nonsynonymous mutations, and the count of regional expanded TCRs correlated with the count of regional nonsynonymous mutations. Additional single-cell paired TCR alpha and beta sequencing was considered necessary to confirm, at a functional level, the hypothesis that regional TCRs recognize regional mutations.

The sample's time point, from its label and the paper: sample taken at primary tumor resection. Samples were obtained from 65 to 90 patients with early-stage, untreated non-small cell lung cancer from the lung TRACERx cohort. For TCR sequencing, whole RNA was extracted from tumor and nontumor lung tissue, or from cryopreserved PBMC samples, and no cell sorting was done. Only patients for whom sufficient RNA was available from at least two tumor regions were selected for TCR sequencing. A lung pathologist reviewed the tumor and adjacent nontumor lung specimens before the specimens were selected. This clonotype was recorded at least ten times. No antigen is known for it. Base-call qualities are not available, and no considerably larger clone is one nucleotide away. Clipping removes 0 bases from V and 2 bases from J, with 6 as the unmatched junction base count. The CDR3 contains 17 residues, cysteine and phenylalanine counted. Only the CDR3 part of the read is kept: 51 bases, read in frame from the first base. CDR1 PRHDT and CDR2 FYEKMQ are derived from the germline V gene (reference sequence).

Library method: 5' RACE. The sequencing machine was a NextSeq 500. The TCR library protocol attached a unique molecular identifier to each TCR cDNA molecule to allow correction of PCR and sequencing errors. The study's processing was this. TCR identification, UMI-based error correction and CDR3 extraction were all carried out with Decombinator tools. Expanded TCRs were defined as those above a frequency of 2 per 1,000, corresponding to the top 1% of the tumor frequency distribution. Expanded tumor TCRs were classed as regional if statistically deemed absent (corrected P<0.05) from at least one tumor region, otherwise ubiquitous. Renyi diversity was computed with the R vegan package after each repertoire had been subsampled 100 times to 5,000 TCRs. CDR3 similarity networks were built from amino acid triplet string-kernel similarity, with CDR3s being connected when pairwise similarity was above 0.82. The raw public data were reprocessed by TCRdb itself: fastp quality trimming at Q25, MiXCR clonotype calling, in-frame beta chains only. Under each unique CDR3 protein, matching rows form one entry showing the most common genes and DNA. TCRdb's processing, not the authors' own work, is the source of the V and J calls. Within this sample are around 6,400 distinct CDR3 sequences, with around 6.7% of them counted one time only. The ten largest clones capture around 12% of the sample.

The receptor was isolated from a male donor with early-stage non-small cell lung cancer. This chain joins TRBV13 to TRBJ2-1; TRBD1 aligns with 8 central bases. Specimen: lung tumor tissue, collected at surgery. The CDR3 protein is CASSLGGQGAAYNEQFF. The nucleotide sequence reads TGTGCCAGCAGCTTAGGCGGACAGGGAGCCGCCTACAATGAGCAGTTCTTC. The CDR3, completed at both ends by the reference TRBV13 and TRBJ2-1 genes, gives the full variable domain AAGVIQSPRHLIKEKRETATLKCYPIPRHDTVYWYQQGPGQDPQFLISFYEKMQSDKGSIPDRFSAQQFSDYHSELNMSSLELGDSALYFCASSLGGQGAAYNEQFFGPGTRLTVL.